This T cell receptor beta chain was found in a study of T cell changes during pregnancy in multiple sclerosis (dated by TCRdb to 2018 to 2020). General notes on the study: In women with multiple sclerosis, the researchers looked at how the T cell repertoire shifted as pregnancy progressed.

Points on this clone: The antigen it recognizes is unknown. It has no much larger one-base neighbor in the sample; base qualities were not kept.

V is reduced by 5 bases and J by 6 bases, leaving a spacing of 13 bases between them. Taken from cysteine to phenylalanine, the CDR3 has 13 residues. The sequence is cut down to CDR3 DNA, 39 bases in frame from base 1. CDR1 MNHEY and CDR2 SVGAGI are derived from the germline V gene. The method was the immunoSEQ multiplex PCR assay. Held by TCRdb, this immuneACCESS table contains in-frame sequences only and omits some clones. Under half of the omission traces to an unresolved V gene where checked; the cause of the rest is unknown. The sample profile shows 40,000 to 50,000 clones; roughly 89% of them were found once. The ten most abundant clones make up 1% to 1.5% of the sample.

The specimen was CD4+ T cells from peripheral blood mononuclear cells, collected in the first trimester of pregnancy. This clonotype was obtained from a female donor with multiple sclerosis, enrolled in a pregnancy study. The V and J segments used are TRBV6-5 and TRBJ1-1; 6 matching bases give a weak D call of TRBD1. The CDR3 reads CASSPTGSPEAFF. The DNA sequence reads TGTGCCAGCAGTCCCACAGGGAGTCCTGAAGCTTTCTTT.